The 23 T cell receptor beta chains in this list originate from one sample, sequenced in a study of T cells in Graves' hyperthyroidism and ophthalmopathy. Using RNA transcripts as the source, TCR beta CDR3 regions were amplified. When the TCR CDR3 underwent first-round RT-PCR, the HTBI primer set was used. TCRdb reprocessed the multiplex PCR reads with MiXCR, giving one entry per CDR3 protein. The sample shows 660,000 or so distinct CDR3 sequences, around 21% of them seen only once. Material for sequencing was blood. The origin of the receptors is a man under 40 with Graves' ophthalmopathy.

DNA of the CDR3: TGTGCCAGCAGTTTACCACAGGCGGTTTTTGACACTGAAGCTTTCTTT. Its translation is CASSLPQAVFDTEAFF. J is TRBJ1-1 and V is TRBV28; D is perhaps TRBD1 (5 bases). Germline CDR1 MDHEN, CDR2 SYDVKM. V dropped 2 bases and J dropped 3 bases, with 16 bases sitting between them. This CDR3 spans 16 amino acids.

In its sample, this clonotype was seen many times. The chain's CDR3 is CASRLGDTQYF. The CDR3 bases are TGTGCCAGCAGGCTGGGGGATACGCAGTATTTT. The J gene is TRBJ2-3, the V gene TRBV27; no clear D gene. V was trimmed by 6 bases and J by 6 bases, leaving 7 bases between them. This CDR3 comprises 11 residues. CDR1 is MNHEY, CDR2 SMNVEV, per germline (reference sequence).

This clonotype was seen ten or more times. V gene TRBV11-2 combines with J gene TRBJ1-1, with 8 bases that match TRBD1. Germline values: CDR1 SGHAT, CDR2 FQNNGV. This CDR3 is built from 12 residues. J lost 11 bases, V lost 1 base, and 3 bases had no gene match. CDR3 protein: CASSLVTGDAFF. The CDR3 region has the DNA TGTGCCAGCAGCTTAGTGACAGGGGATGCTTTCTTT.

V usage is TRBV5-6 and J usage is TRBJ2-1; TRBD2 aligns across 7 bases. There are 17 residues in the CDR3. Germline V gene data show CDR1 as SGHDT and CDR2 as YYEEEE. Trimming took 3 bases from V and 3 from J; bases not matched to a gene: 12. CDR3 sequence: CASSSTAAGDFYNEQFF. CDR3 bases: TGTGCCAGCAGCTCAACAGCTGCGGGAGACTTCTACAATGAGCAGTTCTTC.

The rearrangement joins TRBV18 to TRBJ1-1; D uncertain. This CDR3 contains 14 residues. Trimming removed 2 bases from V and 4 bases from J, with 11 bases in between. Germline CDR1 and CDR2: KGHSH and LQKENI. This chain's CDR3 is CASSPYTEVTEAFF. The CDR3 coding sequence is TGTGCCAGCTCACCATATACAGAGGTCACTGAAGCTTTCTTT.

The chain employs TRBV11-3 and TRBJ2-1; a weak D match, TRBD2 (6 bases). Trimming removed 5 bases from V and 10 bases from J, with 12 bases in between. The germline gives CDR1 SGHNT, CDR2 YENEEA. This CDR3 has 12 amino acids. This chain's CDR3 is CASSPGTSEQFF. CDR3 DNA sequence: TGTGCCAGCAGCCCGGGGACTTCCGAGCAGTTCTTC.

The rearrangement uses TRBV12-3 or TRBV12-4 and TRBJ1-2; TRBD1 is a possible D gene (5 bases). CDR3 length: 15 residues. V was shortened by 4 bases and J by 4 bases, with 16 bases between the two germline ends. The CDR3 sequence: CASSSMGRVFYGYTF. DNA of the CDR3: TGTGCCAGCAGTTCCATGGGACGGGTCTTCTATGGCTACACCTTC.

This clonotype was observed a few times. This rearrangement joins TRBV20-1 to TRBJ2-3; 11 bases align to TRBD2. CDR1 is DFQATT, CDR2 SNEGSKA, per germline (reference sequence). Trimming took 7 bases from V and 5 from J; bases not matched to a gene: 8. This CDR3 is built from 14 residues. CDR3 loop: CSVGSGRAGDTQYF. The CDR3 region has the DNA TGCAGTGTAGGTAGCGGGAGGGCCGGAGATACGCAGTATTTT.

The genes are TRBV9 and TRBJ1-3, with a possible D match to TRBD1 (5 bases). Germline CDR1 reads SGDLS; CDR2 reads YYNGEE. V dropped 4 bases and J dropped 0 bases, with 14 bases sitting between them. The CDR3 is made up of 16 amino acids. The CDR3 sequence is CASSSRGHSSGNTIYF. The CDR3 DNA reads TGTGCCAGCAGCTCCCGAGGACACAGCTCTGGAAACACCATATATTTT.

The chain links TRBV7-9 to TRBJ2-1; 10 nucleotides match TRBD2. This CDR3 comprises 18 residues. V lost 7 bases to trimming and J lost 3 bases; unmatched junction nucleotides: 15. CDR1 and CDR2 from the germline V gene are SEHNR and FQNEAQ (reference sequence). The CDR3 spells CASNQREGPGDFYNEQFF. DNA of the CDR3: TGTGCCAGCAACCAGCGGGAGGGCCCAGGAGACTTCTACAATGAGCAGTTCTTC.

A few counts support this clonotype. The CDR3 protein is CASSYTSAVSNQPQHF. For the CDR3, the DNA is TGTGCCAGCAGTTATACAAGCGCGGTAAGCAATCAGCCCCAGCATTTT. This chain joins TRBV6-9 and TRBJ1-5; D not resolved. Germline V CDR1 and CDR2: MNHGY, SVAAGI. The CDR3 sequence is 16 residues long. Trimming shortened V by 2 bases and J by 1 base, and 12 bases separated the two germline ends.

The chain carries TRBV27 and TRBJ2-2, with 8 positions matching TRBD1. The CDR3 has 16 residues. J gave up 4 bases and V 1 base, and 5 bases lay outside the gene matches. Germline V CDR1 and CDR2: MNHEY, SMNVEV (reference sequence). DNA for the CDR3: TGTGCCAGCAGTTTATTGGGGACAGGATTCACCGGGGAGCTGTTTTTT. This translates into CASSLLGTGFTGELFF.

This clonotype was detected only a few times. This chain connects TRBV27 to TRBJ2-7; TRBD1 agrees at 8 bases. V lost 5 bases, J lost 0 bases, and 9 bases stayed unmatched. CDR1 is MNHEY, CDR2 SMNVEV, per germline (reference sequence). The CDR3 consists of 16 residues. In nucleotides, the CDR3 is TGTGCCAGCAGTCCCGGGACAGGAGCCCTCTCCTACGAGCAGTACTTC. Translation gives CASSPGTGALSYEQYF.

The table lists this clonotype with a few counts. The CDR3 DNA sequence: TGCAGCGTTGTCCCGGGACAGGTGAGAAGCTACGAGCAGTACTTC. Translated: CSVVPGQVRSYEQYF. J is TRBJ2-7 and V is TRBV29-1; 8 bases fit TRBD1. CDR3 length equals 15 residues. Losses at the gene ends were 4 bases for V and 3 bases for J; bases not matched to a gene: 11. The germline gives CDR1 SQVTM, CDR2 ANQGSEA.

This clonotype was picked up a small number of times. The limits of the CDR3 on the DNA are not certain, so only TCRdb's listed CDR3 is given. The J gene is TRBJ2-5, the V gene TRBV28. Germline values: CDR1 MDHEN, CDR2 SYDVKM. The CDR3 is 16 residues long, counting both termini. CDR3 sequence reads: CASSSSILLAQETQYF.

The chain combines TRBV11-3 with TRBJ2-1, with D possibly being TRBD1 or TRBD2 (7 bases each). This CDR3 is 15 amino acids long. V lost 0 bases and J 9 bases, leaving 15 bases between the germline ends. Germline CDR1 is SGHNT and CDR2 is YENEEA. CDR3 in DNA: TGTGCCAGCAGCTTAGACCGGGCAGGGGGGGGTGAGCAGTTCTTC. Translation gives CASSLDRAGGGEQFF.

This clonotype was detected a few times. A read error may explain this, as a much larger clone is one base away. The V call is TRBV7-9, the J call TRBJ2-1; D not certain. CDR1 is SEHNR and CDR2 is FQNEAQ in the germline V gene (reference sequence). V lost 6 bases to trimming and J lost 5 bases, with 5 bases between them. This CDR3 region has 11 residues. Written as DNA, the CDR3 is TGTGCCAGCAGGACCCACAATGAGCAGTTCTTC. It codes for CASRTHNEQFF.

This clonotype was seen repeatedly, ten times or more. CDR3 coding DNA: TGTGCCAGCAGGCGACCGGGACTAGCGGGGGGGAGGGATACGCAGTATTTT. Amino acids: CASRRPGLAGGRDTQYF. The rearrangement uses TRBV11-2 and TRBJ2-3; 16 bases agree with TRBD2. Germline CDR1 reads SGHAT; CDR2 reads FQNNGV. V was pared by 6 bases and J by 6 bases, with 9 bases of the junction left unmatched. The CDR3 spans 17 residues.

The chain has TRBV7-3 and TRBJ2-2; the match to TRBD2 covers 10 bases. The ends lost 5 bases at V and 2 bases at J; junction bases unmatched: 5. This CDR3 comprises 16 residues. Germline V lookup: CDR1 SGHTA, CDR2 FQGTGA. CDR3 nucleotides: TGTGCCAGCAGCCCAGGGACTAGCGCAAACACCGGGGAGCTGTTTTTT. The encoded protein is CASSPGTSANTGELFF. Combining the CDR3 with reference TRBV7-3 and TRBJ2-2 gives the whole variable domain GAGVSQTPSNKVTEKGKYVELRCDPISGHTALYWYRQSLGQGPEFLIYFQGTGAADDSGLPNDRFFAVRPEGSVSTLKIQRTERGDSAVYLCASSPGTSANTGELFFGEGSRLTVL.

This sequence joins TRBV20-1 and TRBJ2-7; perhaps TRBD2 as D (5 bases). This CDR3 spans 13 amino acids. The V gene's germline CDR1 is DFQATT and CDR2 SNEGSKA (reference sequence). V lost 0 bases to trimming and J lost 2 bases, with 8 bases between them. The CDR3 loop reads CSARDYGTYEQYF. For the CDR3, the DNA is TGCAGTGCTAGAGATTACGGGACCTACGAGCAGTACTTC.

This clonotype was counted at least ten times. The CDR3 DNA is TGTGCCAGCAGCTTAGGGACTAGCGGTCCCCAGCAGTACTTC. Translation: CASSLGTSGPQQYF. The chain is built from TRBV7-2 and TRBJ2-7; 10 nucleotides agree with TRBD2. The CDR3 totals 14 residues. The V gene's germline CDR1 is SGHTA and CDR2 FQGNSA. The ends lost 1 base at V and 8 bases at J; junction bases unmatched: 5. Supplemented by reference TRBV7-2 and TRBJ2-7, the full variable domain reads GAGVSQSPSNKVTEKGKDVELRCDPISGHTALYWYRQSLGQGLEFLIYFQGNSAPDKSGLPSDRFSAERTGGSVSTLTIQRTQQEDSAVYLCASSLGTSGPQQYFGPGTRLTVT.

This clonotype was counted at least ten times. The CDR3: CASRPIAESSYNEQFF. In DNA form, the CDR3 reads TGTGCCAGCAGACCAATAGCGGAAAGCTCCTACAATGAGCAGTTCTTC. The chain carries TRBV27 and TRBJ2-1, with a tentative D call TRBD2 (6 bases). The CDR3 loop spans 16 amino acids. Germline-derived CDR1 and CDR2 are MNHEY and SMNVEV (reference sequence). V was cut by 6 bases and J by 0 bases, with 15 bases left in between.

This clonotype was detected only a few times. The chain links TRBV27 to TRBJ1-6; the match to TRBD1 covers 7 bases. V was pared by 4 bases and J by 7 bases, with 7 bases of the junction left unmatched. CDR1 is MNHEY, CDR2 SMNVEV, per germline (reference sequence). This CDR3 spans 15 amino acids. CDR3 nucleotide sequence: TGTGCCAGCAGTTCAATGGACAGGCTGAATTCACCCCTCCACTTT. Amino acid sequence: CASSSMDRLNSPLHF.